This TCR beta chain originates from a study of shared clonotypes between healthy human individuals. Notes on the study in general: In the sorted subsets, rarefaction showed sequencing was incomplete despite large depth.

On this clone: Its target is unknown.

The protocol was immunoSEQ multiplex PCR, while the TCRdb copy is restricted to in-frame clones and leaves out a portion. Of under 2.5 million clones in the sample, about 90% are singletons; the top ten hold more than 0.35%. CDR3 size: 18 residues. J gave up 0 bases and V 7 bases, and 14 bases lay outside the gene matches. Germline V lookup: CDR1 SEHNR, CDR2 FQNEAQ (reference sequence). Sequencing input: naive CD4+ T cells from PBMCs. Subset in this sample: CD45RA+ positively selected. V and J are TRBV7-9 and TRBJ2-3, with 9 bases aligning to TRBD1. The receptor's source is a man aged 18 to 30 in good health. Some clones in this sample may be carry-over from other donors' samples. CDR3 sequence: CASKRGQGIGTSTDTQYF. The CDR3, as DNA: TGTGCCAGCAAGCGAGGACAGGGGATAGGAACTAGCACAGATACGCAGTATTTT.